This T cell receptor (beta chain) was found in a study of CD8 T cells in Susac syndrome (dated by TCRdb to between 2018 and 2020). About the investigation overall: Whether CD8+ T cell activation and differentiation in Susac syndrome was antigen driven was tested using repertoire sequencing. Clonality of the CD8+ T cell repertoire was compared between eleven to twelve healthy donors, approximately 14 Susac syndrome patients and under 16 multiple sclerosis patients.

Of note for this clonotype: The antigen this receptor binds is unknown. Base qualities are not at hand, and no much larger clone is one base apart.

General study outcomes and caveats: The TCR sequencing and HLA analysis was acknowledged to have included a relatively small number of individuals.

High-throughput TCR beta sequencing profiled peripheral blood CD8+ and CD4+ T cells from healthy donors, Susac syndrome patients and multiple sclerosis patients. Treatment-naive patients with stable or active relapsing-remitting disease fulfilling revised McDonald criteria were used as multiple sclerosis controls. Bulk CD8+ and CD4+ T cells were purified by magnetic negative isolation, whereas CD8+ TEMRA cells were enriched by FACS. Blood was drawn into EDTA tubes, processed within 24 hours, and PBMCs were isolated by density gradient centrifugation. PBMCs intended for TCR sequencing were frozen in liquid nitrogen and were later thawed in a 37 degrees C water bath. The sorted or isolated CD4+, CD8+ and CD8+ TEMRA cells reached a purity of at least 90%. The germline V gene supplies CDR1 SNHLY and CDR2 FYNNEI. There are 12 amino acids in the CDR3, from cysteine to phenylalanine inclusive. Left in the record is the CDR3 DNA by itself, 36 bases read in frame from the first base. V ends up 7 bases short and J 8 bases short, with an unmatched junction base count of 3.

RNA was extracted using the RNeasy kit, and roughly 0.5 to 1 microgram was reverse transcribed with random hexamers. TCR beta CDR3 regions were amplified with the immunoSEQ multiplex PCR assay covering 54 Vbeta and 13 Jbeta segments. To correct PCR amplification bias, a synthetic template baseline was used for both primer optimization and computational correction. Regarding the original processing steps: Only productive sequences were kept, with reads annotated to V, D and J genes according to IMGT and analyzed in immunoSEQ Analyzer. To calculate clonality, Shannon entropy was normalized by log2 of the number of productive unique sequences and then subtracted from one. For each patient and control, public and private clones were evaluated among the 100 most prevalent clones. A clone was defined as Susac-specific if it was absent from the healthy and MS cohorts, from some 1,100 published viral clones and from other ImmuneACCESS disease sequences. TCRdb took the public reads, trimmed them with fastp at Q25, ran MiXCR for clone calling and kept in-frame beta chains. All rows with the same CDR3 protein become a single entry with the most common DNA and genes. In this record, the V and J calls reflect TCRdb's handling and not the investigators' own analysis. For this sample there are approximately 220,000 distinct CDR3 sequences; about 90% appear just once. Together, the top ten hold 0.1% to 0.15% of the sample.

The chain is made from TRBV2 and TRBJ2-1; the junction holds 9 bases that match TRBD2. This TCR was sampled from a human donor with multiple sclerosis. Sequencing input: CD8+ T cells from PBMCs. The nucleotides are TGTGCCAGCATTGGCGGGAGGGATGAGCAGTTCTTC. Its product reads: CASIGGRDEQFF.